These T cell receptor beta chains were read from a single sample in a study of T cells in localized non-small cell lung cancer. Libraries were prepared by immunoSEQ multiplex PCR; TCRdb keeps only in-frame clonotypes and omits some of them. The data hold around 15,000 clones, with approximately 89% observed a single time. The sample was peripheral blood mononuclear cells, taken before any cancer treatment. These receptors all stem from a man between 40 and 70 years old with stage III lung adenocarcinoma. The CDR3 runs from the conserved cysteine through the conserved F or W. Each record gives: D gene, clone size, V gene, J gene, CDR3 DNA, CDR3 protein. A D gene is named only where the DNA matches it firmly. A row's size may be missing; if present it is once, few, many or a size class.

TRBD2	-	TRBV4-3	TRBJ2-1	TGCGCCAGCAGTATTGCGGGAGGGCCGAGCAATGAGCAGTTCTTC	CASSIAGGPSNEQFF
-	-	TRBV5-6	TRBJ2-2	TGTGCCAGCAGCTTGGCAAACAGGGCCGCGAACACCGGGGAGCTGTTTTTT	CASSLANRAANTGELFF
TRBD1	-	TRBV19	TRBJ1-5	TGTGCCAGTAGTAGGCAAGACAGGGTTGTAAGTCAGCCCCAGCATTTT	CASSRQDRVVSQPQHF
TRBD2	once	TRBV11-2	TRBJ2-1	TGTGCCAGCAGCAGCGGGAGGGGGAATGAGCAGTTCTTC	CASSSGRGNEQFF
TRBD2	-	TRBV4-2	TRBJ2-7	TGTGCCAGCAGCCAAGAGGTGTCGCTAGCGGGAGAATACGAGCAGTACTTC	CASSQEVSLAGEYEQYF
-	-	TRBV19	TRBJ1-2	TGTGCCAGTAGTATTGGCGGAGGAGCTAACTATGGCTACACCTTC	CASSIGGGANYGYTF
-	once	TRBV18	TRBJ1-4	TGTGCCAGCTCATCCGATCGACTGCCTAATGAAAAACTGTTTTTT	CASSSDRLPNEKLFF
-	-	TRBV4-2	TRBJ2-5	TGTGCCAGCAGCCCACCCGGATTAAGCCGGGACCCCCCTTCTGAGGAGACCCAGTACTTC	CASSPPGLSRDPPSEETQYF
-	-	TRBV28	TRBJ2-5	TGTGCCAGCAACAATGGAGGGACCCAGTACTTC	CASNNGGTQYF
TRBD1	-	TRBV5-1	TRBJ1-5	TGCGCCAGCAGCCCGGGGACAGTCAATCAGCCCCAGCATTTT	CASSPGTVNQPQHF
-	-	TRBV6-6	TRBJ2-5	TGTGCCAGCAGTTACTCACCGGGACCACAAGAGACCCAGTACTTC	CASSYSPGPQETQYF
TRBD2	-	TRBV9	TRBJ2-1	TGTGCCAGCAGCGTAGGGGTGGGCGCGGGGGATGAGCAGTTCTTC	CASSVGVGAGDEQFF
-	-	TRBV9	TRBJ2-5	TGTGCCAGCAGCGCCCCCTCAGGGGTCTCGGGGGAGACCCAGTACTTC	CASSAPSGVSGETQYF
-	-	TRBV5-8	TRBJ2-7	TGTGCCAGCAGCTTGATTGGCCAGGGCCCCTACGAGCAGTACTTC	CASSLIGQGPYEQYF
TRBD1	-	TRBV19	TRBJ1-1	TGTGCCAGTAGTATAGTTACAGGGGAGGCTGAAGCTTTCTTT	CASSIVTGEAEAFF
TRBD1	-	TRBV28	TRBJ1-5	TGTGCCAGCAGTTTATTAGCCCTCCGGACAGGAGGGCAGCCCCAGCATTTT	CASSLLALRTGGQPQHF
-	-	TRBV7-8	TRBJ1-2	TGTGCCAGCAGTTTAGACTCAGGGCTAAGCTACACCTTC	CASSLDSGLSYTF
TRBD1	-	TRBV2	TRBJ2-5	TGTGCCAGCAGGAGGGGGACAGGAGTCCAAGAGACCCAGTACTTC	CASRRGTGVQETQYF
-	-	TRBV6-5	TRBJ2-3	TGTGCCAGCGGGATAGATACGCAGTATTTT	CASGIDTQYF
-	-	TRBV7-9	TRBJ2-7	TGTGCCAGCAGCGGAGGGGTGATGGGTTCCTACGAGCAGTACTTC	CASSGGVMGSYEQYF
-	once	TRBV18	TRBJ1-3	TGTGCCAGCTCACCGGACGTTGTCTCTGGAAACACCATATATTTT	CASSPDVVSGNTIYF
-	-	TRBV2	TRBJ1-3	TGTGCCAGCAGGACGGCGATCTCTGGAAACACCATATATTTT	CASRTAISGNTIYF
-	few	TRBV19	TRBJ2-7	TGTGCCAGTAGTTACAGGATTCTTCCCTACGAGCAGTACTTC	CASSYRILPYEQYF
-	once	TRBV5-6	TRBJ2-7	TGTGCCAGCAGCACCGGTGGATTCTACGAGCAGTACTTC	CASSTGGFYEQYF
-	-	TRBV7-8	TRBJ2-5	TGTGCCAGCAGCTTGGTAGGGGGGAATAGAGTGGAGACCCAGTACTTC	CASSLVGGNRVETQYF
-	-	TRBV28	TRBJ2-7	TGTGCCAGCAGTTCCCGCCGGGACACCCTTTACGAGCAGTACTTC	CASSSRRDTLYEQYF
TRBD2	-	TRBV28	TRBJ2-5	TGTGCCAGCAGTGAAGGGACTAGCGGGAGTTCGAAGGAGACCCAGTACTTC	CASSEGTSGSSKETQYF
TRBD2	-	TRBV5-1	TRBJ2-7	TGCGCCAGCAGCAGGGCACCGGGAGGGCAGTACGAGCAGTACTTC	CASSRAPGGQYEQYF
-	-	TRBV5-1	TRBJ2-6	TGCGCCAGCAGCCCTGGGGCAGGGTTCGGTGGACGAGGGGCCAACGTCCTGACTTTC	CASSPGAGFGGRGANVLTF
TRBD1	-	TRBV19	TRBJ2-3	TGTGCCAGTAGTGTCCAGGGGGCCGATACGCAGTATTTT	CASSVQGADTQYF
TRBD1	-	TRBV28	TRBJ2-7	TGTGCCAGCAGCCTCGGGACAGGCCCCTACGAGCAGTACTTC	CASSLGTGPYEQYF
-	-	TRBV28	TRBJ2-7	TGTGCCAGCAGTTTAGGAGGCAGCTACGAGCAGTACTTC	CASSLGGSYEQYF
-	-	TRBV5-4	TRBJ1-1	TGTGCCAGCAGCCTTGTCGGGGACACTGAAGCTTTCTTT	CASSLVGDTEAFF
-	-	TRBV11-2	TRBJ2-7	TGTGCCAGCAGCTTAGTGTCGGCAGGGGACCCGGAGCAGTACTTC	CASSLVSAGDPEQYF
TRBD1	-	TRBV2	TRBJ2-5	TGTGCCAGCAGTGAAGGAGGGGGCAGGGAGACCCAGTACTTC	CASSEGGGRETQYF
-	few	TRBV7-9	TRBJ1-4	TGTGCCAGCAGTCTGGACTTAATTAATGAAAAACTGTTTTTT	CASSLDLINEKLFF
TRBD1	-	TRBV29-1	TRBJ2-7	TGCAGCGTTGAAGGGGACAGGTTCTCCTACGAGCAGTACTTC	CSVEGDRFSYEQYF
TRBD1	-	TRBV4-1	TRBJ1-2	TGCGCCAGCAGCCCCCGTGCAGGGGGCAACTATGGCTACACCTTC	CASSPRAGGNYGYTF
-	once	TRBV4-1	TRBJ2-3	TGCGCCAGCAGCCAAGACGGCAGGTTAGGCACAGATGCGCAGTATTTT	CASSQDGRLGTDAQYF
TRBD1	-	TRBV6-9	TRBJ2-7	TGTGCCAGCGGGCCTACAGGGGGCGGCGAGCAGTACTTC	CASGPTGGGEQYF
TRBD2	-	TRBV6-1	TRBJ2-1	TGTGCCAGCAACGGTGGCGGGAGTGGGGACAATGAGCAGTTCTTC	CASNGGGSGDNEQFF
TRBD2	-	TRBV18	TRBJ2-1	TGTGCCAGCTCACCACCCCTCGGGGGGACGGGGAATGAGCAGTTCTTC	CASSPPLGGTGNEQFF
TRBD2	-	TRBV7-2	TRBJ2-3	TGTGCCAGCAGCTTCTGGCGGGGGGCAGATACGCAGTATTTT	CASSFWRGADTQYF
-	once	TRBV28	TRBJ2-7	TGTGCCAGCAGTTTCTACGACTACGAGCAGTACTTC	CASSFYDYEQYF
-	-	TRBV6-1	TRBJ2-2	TGTGCCAGCAGCCTCGATATAGCCGGGGAGCTGTTTTTT	CASSLDIAGELFF
TRBD2	-	TRBV11-2	TRBJ2-1	TGTGCCAGCACTACGACTAGCGGTCGTAGCTCCTACAATGAGCAGTTCTTC	CASTTTSGRSSYNEQFF
-	-	TRBV5-6	TRBJ2-2	TGTGCCAGCAGCCAGGGAACCGGGGAGCTGTTTTTT	CASSQGTGELFF
TRBD1	-	TRBV30	TRBJ1-1	TGTGCCTGGAGCGCCGGGACAGGGATAGGTGAAGCTTTCTTT	CAWSAGTGIGEAFF